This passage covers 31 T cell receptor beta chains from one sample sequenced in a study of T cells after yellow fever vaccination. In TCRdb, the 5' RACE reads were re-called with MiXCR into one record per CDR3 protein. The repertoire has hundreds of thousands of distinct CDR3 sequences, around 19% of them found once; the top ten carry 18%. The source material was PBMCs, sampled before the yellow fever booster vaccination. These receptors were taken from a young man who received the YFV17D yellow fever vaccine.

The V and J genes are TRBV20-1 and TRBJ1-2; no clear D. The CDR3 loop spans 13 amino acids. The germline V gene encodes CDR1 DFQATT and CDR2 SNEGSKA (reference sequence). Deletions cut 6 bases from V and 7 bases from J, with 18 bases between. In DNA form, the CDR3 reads TGCAGTGCCTCAAAGTCGGGATATGGTGGCTACACCTTC. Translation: CSASKSGYGGYTF.

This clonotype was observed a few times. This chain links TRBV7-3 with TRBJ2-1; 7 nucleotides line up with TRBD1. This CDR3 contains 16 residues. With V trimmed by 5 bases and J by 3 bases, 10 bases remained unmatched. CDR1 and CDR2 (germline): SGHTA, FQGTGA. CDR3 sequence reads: CASSLDRDQNYNEQFF. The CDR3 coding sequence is TGTGCCAGCAGCCTAGACAGGGACCAAAACTACAATGAGCAGTTCTTC.

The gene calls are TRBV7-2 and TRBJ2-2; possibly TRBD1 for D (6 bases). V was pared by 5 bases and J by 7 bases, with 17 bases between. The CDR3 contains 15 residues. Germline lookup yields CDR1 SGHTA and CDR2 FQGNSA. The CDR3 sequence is CASSTWTVFGGELFF. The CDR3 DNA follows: TGTGCCAGCAGCACCTGGACAGTGTTTGGCGGGGAGCTGTTTTTT.

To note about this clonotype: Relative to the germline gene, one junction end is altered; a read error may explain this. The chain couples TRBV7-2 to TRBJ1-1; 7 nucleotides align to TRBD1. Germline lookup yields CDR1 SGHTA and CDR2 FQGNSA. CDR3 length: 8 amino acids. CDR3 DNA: TGTGCCAGCAGCCCGGGACAGTTT. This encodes CASSPGQF. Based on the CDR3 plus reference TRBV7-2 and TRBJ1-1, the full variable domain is GAGVSQSPSNKVTEKGKDVELRCDPISGHTALYWYRQSLGQGLEFLIYFQGNSAPDKSGLPSDRFSAERTGGSVSTLTIQRTQQEDSAVYLCASSPGQFGQGTRLTVV.

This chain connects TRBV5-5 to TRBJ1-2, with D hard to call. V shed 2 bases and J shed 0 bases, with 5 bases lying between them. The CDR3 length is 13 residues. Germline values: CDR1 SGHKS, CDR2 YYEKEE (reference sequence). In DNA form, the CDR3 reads TGTGCCAGCAGCTTTCTGTCTAACTATGGCTACACCTTC. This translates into CASSFLSNYGYTF.

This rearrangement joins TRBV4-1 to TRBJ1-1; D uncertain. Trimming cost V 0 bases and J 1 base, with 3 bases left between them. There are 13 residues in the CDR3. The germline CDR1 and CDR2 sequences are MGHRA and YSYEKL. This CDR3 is CASSQEANTEAFF. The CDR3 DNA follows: TGCGCCAGCAGCCAAGAGGCGAACACTGAAGCTTTCTTT.

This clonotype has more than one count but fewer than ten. CDR3 sequence: CASSFRGQALSGANVLTF. CDR3 nucleotide sequence: TGCGCCAGCAGCTTTCGGGGACAGGCCTTGAGCGGGGCCAACGTCCTGACTTTC. The genes are TRBV5-1 and TRBJ2-6; 8 positions agree with TRBD1. The J segment lost 4 bases and the V segment lost 2 bases, leaving 11 bases of the junction unmatched. The CDR3 has 18 amino acids. CDR1 and CDR2 (germline): SGHRS, YFSETQ.

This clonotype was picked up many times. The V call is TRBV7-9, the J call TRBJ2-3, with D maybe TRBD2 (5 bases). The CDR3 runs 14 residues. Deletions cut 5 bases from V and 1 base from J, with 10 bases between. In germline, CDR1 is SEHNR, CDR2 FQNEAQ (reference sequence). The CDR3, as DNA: TGTGCCAGCAGCCTCCTGCGGGGCACAGATACGCAGTATTTT. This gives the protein CASSLLRGTDTQYF.

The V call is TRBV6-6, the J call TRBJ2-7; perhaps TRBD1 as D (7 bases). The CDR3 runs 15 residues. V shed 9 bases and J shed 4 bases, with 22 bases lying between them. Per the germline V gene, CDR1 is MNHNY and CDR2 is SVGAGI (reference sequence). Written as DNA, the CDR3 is TGTGCCAGAAGGCGAGACATCAGGGGGGTGTACGAGCAGTACTTC. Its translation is CARRRDIRGVYEQYF.

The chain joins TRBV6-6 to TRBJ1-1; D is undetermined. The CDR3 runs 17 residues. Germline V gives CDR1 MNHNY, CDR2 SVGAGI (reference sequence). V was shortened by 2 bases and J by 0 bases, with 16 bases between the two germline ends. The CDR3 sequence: CASSYGYEQLMNTEAFF. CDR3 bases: TGTGCCAGCAGTTACGGATATGAACAGCTCATGAACACTGAAGCTTTCTTT.

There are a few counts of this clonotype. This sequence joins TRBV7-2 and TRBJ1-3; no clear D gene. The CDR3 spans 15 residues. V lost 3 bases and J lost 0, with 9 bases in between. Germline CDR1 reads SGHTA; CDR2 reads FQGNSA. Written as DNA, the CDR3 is TGTGCCAGCAGCTTGCGCAGGAGCTCTGGAAACACCATATATTTT. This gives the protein CASSLRRSSGNTIYF.

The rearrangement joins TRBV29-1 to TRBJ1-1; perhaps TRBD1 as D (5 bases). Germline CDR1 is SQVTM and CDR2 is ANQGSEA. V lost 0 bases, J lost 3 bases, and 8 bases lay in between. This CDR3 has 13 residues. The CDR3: CSVEDGGDTEAFF. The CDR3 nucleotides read TGCAGCGTTGAAGATGGGGGGGACACTGAAGCTTTCTTT.

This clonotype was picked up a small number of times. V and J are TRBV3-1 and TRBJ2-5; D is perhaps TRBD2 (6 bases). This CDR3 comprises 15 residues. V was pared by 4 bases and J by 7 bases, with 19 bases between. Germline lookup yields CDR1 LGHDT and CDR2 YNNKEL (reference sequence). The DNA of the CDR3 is TGTGCCAGCAGCCGCGGGAAGTCGGTGGGGTTGACCCAGTACTTC. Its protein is CASSRGKSVGLTQYF.

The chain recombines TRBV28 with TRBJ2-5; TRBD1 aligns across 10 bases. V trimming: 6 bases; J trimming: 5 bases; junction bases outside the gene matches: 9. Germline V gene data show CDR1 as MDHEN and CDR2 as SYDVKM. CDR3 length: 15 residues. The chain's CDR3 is CASRAGTGVGETQYF. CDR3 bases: TGTGCCAGCAGGGCCGGGACAGGGGTGGGGGAGACCCAGTACTTC.

For the CDR3, the DNA is TGTGCCAGCAGTTACTCTCCGGGACAGGGGGCTTTGGCTTTCTTT. This encodes CASSYSPGQGALAFF. This chain links TRBV6-6 with TRBJ1-1; 12 bases match TRBD1. In germline, CDR1 is MNHNY, CDR2 SVGAGI (reference sequence). The J segment lost 11 bases and the V segment lost 0 bases, leaving 7 bases of the junction unmatched. This CDR3 contains 15 residues.

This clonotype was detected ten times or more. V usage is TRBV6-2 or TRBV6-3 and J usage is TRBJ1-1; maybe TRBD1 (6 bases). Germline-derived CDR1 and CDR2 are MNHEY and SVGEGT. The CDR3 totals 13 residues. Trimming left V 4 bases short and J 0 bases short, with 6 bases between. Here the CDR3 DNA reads TGTGCCAGCAGTTGGGGGCTGAACACTGAAGCTTTCTTT. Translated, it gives CASSWGLNTEAFF.

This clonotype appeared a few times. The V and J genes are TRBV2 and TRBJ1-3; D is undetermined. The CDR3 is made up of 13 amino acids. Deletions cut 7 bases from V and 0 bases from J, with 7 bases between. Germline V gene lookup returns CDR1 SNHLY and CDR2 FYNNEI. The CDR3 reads CASILDSGNTIYF. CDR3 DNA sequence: TGTGCCAGCATACTCGACTCTGGAAACACCATATATTTT.

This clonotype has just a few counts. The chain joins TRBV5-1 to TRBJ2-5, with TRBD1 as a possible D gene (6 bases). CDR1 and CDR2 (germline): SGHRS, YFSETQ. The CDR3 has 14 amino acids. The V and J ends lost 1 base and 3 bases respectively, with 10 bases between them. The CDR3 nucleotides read TGCGCCAGCAGCTTGTTCCCAGGGGAAGAGACCCAGTACTTC. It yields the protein CASSLFPGEETQYF. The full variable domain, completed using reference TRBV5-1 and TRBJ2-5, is KAGVTQTPRYLIKTRGQQVTLSCSPISGHRSVSWYQQTPGQGLQFLFEYFSETQRNKGNFPGRFSGRQFSNSRSEMNVSTLELGDSALYLCASSLFPGEETQYFGPGTRLLVL.

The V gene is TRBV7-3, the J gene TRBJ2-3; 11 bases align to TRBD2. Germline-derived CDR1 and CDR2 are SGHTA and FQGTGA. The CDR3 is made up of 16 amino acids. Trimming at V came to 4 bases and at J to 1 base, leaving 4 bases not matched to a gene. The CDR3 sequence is CASSWTSGLGTDTQYF. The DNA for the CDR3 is TGTGCCAGCAGCTGGACTAGCGGGCTCGGCACAGATACGCAGTATTTT.

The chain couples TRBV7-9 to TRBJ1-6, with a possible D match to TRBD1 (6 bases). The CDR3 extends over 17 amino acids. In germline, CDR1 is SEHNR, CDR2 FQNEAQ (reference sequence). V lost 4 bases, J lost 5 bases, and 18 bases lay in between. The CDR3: CASSSGTYHRDNSPLHF. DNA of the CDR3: TGTGCCAGCAGCTCAGGGACATACCATAGGGATAATTCACCCCTCCACTTT.

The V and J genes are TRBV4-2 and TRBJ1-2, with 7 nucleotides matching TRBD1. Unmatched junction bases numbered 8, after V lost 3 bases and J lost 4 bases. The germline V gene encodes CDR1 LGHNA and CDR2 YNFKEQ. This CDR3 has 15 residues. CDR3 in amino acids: CASSHKTGPLYGYTF. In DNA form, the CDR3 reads TGTGCCAGCAGCCATAAGACAGGGCCACTCTATGGCTACACCTTC.

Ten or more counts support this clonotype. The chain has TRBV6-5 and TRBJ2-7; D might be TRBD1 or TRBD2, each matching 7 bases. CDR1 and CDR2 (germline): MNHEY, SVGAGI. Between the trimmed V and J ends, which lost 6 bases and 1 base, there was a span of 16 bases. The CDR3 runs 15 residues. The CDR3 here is CASRNSGTESYEQYF. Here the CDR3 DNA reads TGTGCCAGCAGGAACAGCGGGACAGAGTCCTACGAGCAGTACTTC.

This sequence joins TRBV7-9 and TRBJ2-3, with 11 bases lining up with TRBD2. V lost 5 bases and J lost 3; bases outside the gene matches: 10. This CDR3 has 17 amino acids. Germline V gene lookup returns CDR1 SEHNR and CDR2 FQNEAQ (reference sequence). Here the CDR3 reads CASSPSTSGMGTDTQYF. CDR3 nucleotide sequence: TGTGCCAGCAGCCCGTCGACTAGCGGGATGGGAACAGATACGCAGTATTTT.

As DNA, the CDR3 is TGTGCCATCAGTGAAGCCCCGACGGGGGGGGGAGATACGCAGTATTTT. Translation: CAISEAPTGGGDTQYF. This rearrangement joins TRBV10-3 to TRBJ2-3, with TRBD2 matching 8 bases. V was clipped by 3 bases and J by 5 bases; unmatched bases: 10. The V gene's germline CDR1 is ENHRY and CDR2 SYGVKD. There are 16 residues in the CDR3.

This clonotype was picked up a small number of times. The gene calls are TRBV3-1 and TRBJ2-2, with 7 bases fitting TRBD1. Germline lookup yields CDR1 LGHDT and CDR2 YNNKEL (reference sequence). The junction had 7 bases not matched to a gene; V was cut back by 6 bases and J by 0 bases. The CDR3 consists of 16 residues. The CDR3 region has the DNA TGTGCCAGCAGTTTCGCTCAGGGGGCGAACACCGGGGAGCTGTTTTTT. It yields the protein CASSFAQGANTGELFF.

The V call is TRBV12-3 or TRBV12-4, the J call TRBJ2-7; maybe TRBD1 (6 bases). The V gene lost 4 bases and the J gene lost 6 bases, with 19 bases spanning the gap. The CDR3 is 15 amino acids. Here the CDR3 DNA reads TGTGCCAGCAGTTCCCCGCGGATACAGGGCTCCGAGCAGTACGTC. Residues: CASSSPRIQGSEQYV.

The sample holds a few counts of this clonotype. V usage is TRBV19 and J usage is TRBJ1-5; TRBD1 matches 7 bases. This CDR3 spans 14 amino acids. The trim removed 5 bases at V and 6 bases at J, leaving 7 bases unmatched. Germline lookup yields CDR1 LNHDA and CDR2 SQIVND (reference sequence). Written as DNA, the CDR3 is TGTGCCAGTAGTGCGACAGGGTTAGGTCAGCCCCAGCATTTT. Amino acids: CASSATGLGQPQHF.

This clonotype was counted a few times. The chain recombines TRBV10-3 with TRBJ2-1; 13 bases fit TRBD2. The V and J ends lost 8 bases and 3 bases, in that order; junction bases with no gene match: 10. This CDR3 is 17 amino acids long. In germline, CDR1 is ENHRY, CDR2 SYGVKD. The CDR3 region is CAIGESGLAGLYNEQFF. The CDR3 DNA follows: TGTGCCATCGGCGAATCGGGACTAGCGGGGCTCTACAATGAGCAGTTCTTC.

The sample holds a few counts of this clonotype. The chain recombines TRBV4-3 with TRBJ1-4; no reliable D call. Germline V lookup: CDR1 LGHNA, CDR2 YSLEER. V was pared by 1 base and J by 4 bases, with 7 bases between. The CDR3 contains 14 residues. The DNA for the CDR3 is TGCGCCAGCAGCCAAGGAAGTTTTAATGAAAAACTGTTTTTT. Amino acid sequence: CASSQGSFNEKLFF.

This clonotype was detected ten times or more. CDR3 region: CSARELAGQPQHF. DNA for the CDR3: TGCAGTGCTAGAGAACTTGCAGGGCAGCCCCAGCATTTT. The chain couples TRBV20-1 to TRBJ1-5, with D perhaps matching TRBD1 (5 bases). Germline V lookup: CDR1 DFQATT, CDR2 SNEGSKA (reference sequence). The CDR3 contains 13 residues. Trimming stripped 0 bases from V and 7 bases from J, with 10 bases between.

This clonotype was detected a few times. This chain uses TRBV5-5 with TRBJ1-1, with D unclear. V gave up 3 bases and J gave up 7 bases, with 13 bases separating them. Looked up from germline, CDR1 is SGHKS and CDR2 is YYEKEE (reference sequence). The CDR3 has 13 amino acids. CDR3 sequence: CASSYVLRVEAFF. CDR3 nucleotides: TGTGCCAGCAGCTACGTGCTTAGGGTTGAAGCTTTCTTT.